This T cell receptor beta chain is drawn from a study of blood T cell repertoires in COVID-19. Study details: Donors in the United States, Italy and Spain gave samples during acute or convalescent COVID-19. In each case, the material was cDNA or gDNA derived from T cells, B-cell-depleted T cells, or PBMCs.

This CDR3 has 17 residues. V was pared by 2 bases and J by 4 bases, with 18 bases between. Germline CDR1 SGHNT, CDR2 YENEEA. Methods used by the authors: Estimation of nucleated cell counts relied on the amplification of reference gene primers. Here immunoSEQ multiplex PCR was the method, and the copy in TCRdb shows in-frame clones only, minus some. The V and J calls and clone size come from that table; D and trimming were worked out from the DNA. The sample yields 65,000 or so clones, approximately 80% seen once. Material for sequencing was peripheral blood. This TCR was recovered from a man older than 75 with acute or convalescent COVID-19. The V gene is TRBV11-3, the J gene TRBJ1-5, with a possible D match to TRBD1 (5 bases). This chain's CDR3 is CASSLTIGGDENQPQHF. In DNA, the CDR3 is TGTGCCAGCAGCTTAACAATTGGAGGGGACGAAAATCAGCCCCAGCATTTT.